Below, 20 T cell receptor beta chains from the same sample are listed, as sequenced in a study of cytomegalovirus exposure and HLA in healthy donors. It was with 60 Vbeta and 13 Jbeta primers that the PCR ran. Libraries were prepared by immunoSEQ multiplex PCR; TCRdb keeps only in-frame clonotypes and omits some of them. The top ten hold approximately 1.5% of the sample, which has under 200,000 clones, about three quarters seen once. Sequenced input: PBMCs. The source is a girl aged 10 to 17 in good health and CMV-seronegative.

Written as DNA, the CDR3 is TGTGCCAGCAGCCCGAAAATTAGAATGAACACTGAAGCTTTCTTT. Protein: CASSPKIRMNTEAFF. This rearrangement joins TRBV7-2 to TRBJ1-1; D call uncertain. This CDR3 region has 15 residues. V lost 5 bases and J lost 0, with 13 bases in between. The germline CDR1 and CDR2 sequences are SGHTA and FQGNSA.

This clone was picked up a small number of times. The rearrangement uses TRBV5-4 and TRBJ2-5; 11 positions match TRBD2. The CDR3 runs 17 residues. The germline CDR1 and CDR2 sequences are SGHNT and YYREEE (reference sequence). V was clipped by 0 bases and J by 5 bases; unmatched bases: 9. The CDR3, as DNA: TGTGCCAGCAGCTTGGTTTCTAGCGGGGGGCCACGGGAGACCCAGTACTTC. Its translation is CASSLVSSGGPRETQYF. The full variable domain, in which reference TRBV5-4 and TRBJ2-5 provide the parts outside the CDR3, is ETGVTQSPTHLIKTRGQQVTLRCSSQSGHNTVSWYQQALGQGPQFIFQYYREEENGRGNFPPRFSGLQFPNYSSELNVNALELDDSALYLCASSLVSSGGPRETQYFGPGTRLLVL.

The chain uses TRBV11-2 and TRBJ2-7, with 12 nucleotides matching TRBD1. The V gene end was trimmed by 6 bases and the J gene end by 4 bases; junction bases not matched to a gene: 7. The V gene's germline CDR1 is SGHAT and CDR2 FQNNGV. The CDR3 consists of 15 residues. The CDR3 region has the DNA TGTGCCAGCAGGGGAGGGGACAGGGGGCTGTACGAGCAGTACTTC. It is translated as CASRGGDRGLYEQYF.

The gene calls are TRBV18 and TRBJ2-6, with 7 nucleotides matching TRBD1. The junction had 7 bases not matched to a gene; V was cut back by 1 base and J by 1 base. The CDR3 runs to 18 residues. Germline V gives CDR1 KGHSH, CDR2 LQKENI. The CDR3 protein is CASSPRQGHSSGANVLTF. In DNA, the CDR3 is TGTGCCAGCTCACCACGACAGGGACATTCTTCTGGGGCCAACGTCCTGACTTTC.

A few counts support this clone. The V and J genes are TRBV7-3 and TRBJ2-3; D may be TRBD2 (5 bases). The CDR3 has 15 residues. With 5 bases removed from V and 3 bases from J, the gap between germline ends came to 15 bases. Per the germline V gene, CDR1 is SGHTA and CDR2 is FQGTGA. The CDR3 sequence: CASSPSGSLTDTQYF. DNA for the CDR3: TGTGCCAGCAGCCCCTCGGGGTCCCTAACAGATACGCAGTATTTT.

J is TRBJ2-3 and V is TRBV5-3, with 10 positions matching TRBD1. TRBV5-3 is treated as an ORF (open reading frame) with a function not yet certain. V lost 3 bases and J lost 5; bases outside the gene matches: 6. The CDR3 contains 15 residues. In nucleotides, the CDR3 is TGTGCCAGAAGCTCGGACAGGGGGAAGATAGATACGCAGTATTTT. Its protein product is CARSSDRGKIDTQYF.

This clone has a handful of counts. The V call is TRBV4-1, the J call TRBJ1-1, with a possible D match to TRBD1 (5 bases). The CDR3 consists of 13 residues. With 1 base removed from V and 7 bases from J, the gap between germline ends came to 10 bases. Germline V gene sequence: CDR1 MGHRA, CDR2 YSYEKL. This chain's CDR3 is CASSQGQISEAFF. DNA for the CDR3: TGCGCCAGCAGCCAAGGACAGATAAGTGAAGCTTTCTTT.

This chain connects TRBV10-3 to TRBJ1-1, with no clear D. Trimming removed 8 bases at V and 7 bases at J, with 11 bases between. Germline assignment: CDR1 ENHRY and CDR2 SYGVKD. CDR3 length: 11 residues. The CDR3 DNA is TGTGCCATCGGATCCGGGAATGAAGCTTTCTTT. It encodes CAIGSGNEAFF.

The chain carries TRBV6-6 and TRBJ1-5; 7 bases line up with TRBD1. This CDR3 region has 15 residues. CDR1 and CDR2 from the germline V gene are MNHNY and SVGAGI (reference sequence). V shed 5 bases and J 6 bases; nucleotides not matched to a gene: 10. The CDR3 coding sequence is TGTGCCAGCAGTAACCAGGGACAGTCTTTTCAGCCCCAGCATTTT. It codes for CASSNQGQSFQPQHF.

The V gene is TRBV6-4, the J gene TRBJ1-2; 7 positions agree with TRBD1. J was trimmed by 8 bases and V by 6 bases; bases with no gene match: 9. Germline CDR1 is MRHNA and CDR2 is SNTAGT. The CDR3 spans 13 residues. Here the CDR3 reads CASSETGLEGYTF. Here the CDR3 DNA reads TGTGCCAGCAGCGAGACAGGGTTGGAGGGCTACACCTTC.

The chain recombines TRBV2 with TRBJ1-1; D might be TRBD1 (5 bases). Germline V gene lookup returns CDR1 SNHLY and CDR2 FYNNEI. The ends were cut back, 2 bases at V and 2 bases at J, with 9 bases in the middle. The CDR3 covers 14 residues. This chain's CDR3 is CASSERTLNTEAFF. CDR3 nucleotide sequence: TGTGCCAGCAGTGAACGGACACTTAACACTGAAGCTTTCTTT.

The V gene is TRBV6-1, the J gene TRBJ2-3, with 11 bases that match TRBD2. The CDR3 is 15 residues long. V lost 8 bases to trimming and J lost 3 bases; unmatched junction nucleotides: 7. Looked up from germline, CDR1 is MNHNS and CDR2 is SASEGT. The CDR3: CASYLAGGRTDTQYF. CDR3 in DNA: TGTGCCAGCTATTTAGCGGGGGGGAGGACAGATACGCAGTATTTT.

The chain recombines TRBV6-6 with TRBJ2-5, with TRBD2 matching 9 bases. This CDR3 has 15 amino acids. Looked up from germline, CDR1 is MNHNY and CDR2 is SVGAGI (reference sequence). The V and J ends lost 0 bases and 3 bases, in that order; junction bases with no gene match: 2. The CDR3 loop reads CASSYSASGEETQYF. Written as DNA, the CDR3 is TGTGCCAGCAGTTACTCCGCTAGCGGGGAAGAGACCCAGTACTTC.

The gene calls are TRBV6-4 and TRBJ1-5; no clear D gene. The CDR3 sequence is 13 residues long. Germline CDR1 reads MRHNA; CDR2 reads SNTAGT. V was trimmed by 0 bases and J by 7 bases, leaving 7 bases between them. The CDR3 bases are TGTGCCAGCAGTGACTCGGAGGAACAGCCCCAGCATTTT. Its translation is CASSDSEEQPQHF.

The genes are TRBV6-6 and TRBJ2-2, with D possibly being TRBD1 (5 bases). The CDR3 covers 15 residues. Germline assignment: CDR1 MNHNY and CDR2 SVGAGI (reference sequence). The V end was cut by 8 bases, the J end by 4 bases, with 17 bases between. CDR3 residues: CASAIQVPGTGELFF. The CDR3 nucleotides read TGTGCCAGCGCTATACAGGTGCCGGGCACCGGGGAGCTGTTTTTT.

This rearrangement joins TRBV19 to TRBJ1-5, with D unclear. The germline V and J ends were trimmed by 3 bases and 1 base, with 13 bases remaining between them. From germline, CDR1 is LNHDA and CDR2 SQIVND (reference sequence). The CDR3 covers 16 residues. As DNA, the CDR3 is TGTGCCAGTAGTATTCCCGGGGATGGGAGCAATCAGCCCCAGCATTTT. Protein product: CASSIPGDGSNQPQHF.

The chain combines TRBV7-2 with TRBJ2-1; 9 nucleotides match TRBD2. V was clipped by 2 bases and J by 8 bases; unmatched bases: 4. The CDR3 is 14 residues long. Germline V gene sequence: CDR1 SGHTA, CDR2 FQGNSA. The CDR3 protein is CASSLMGLAYEQFF. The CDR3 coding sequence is TGTGCCAGCAGCTTAATGGGACTAGCCTATGAGCAGTTCTTC.

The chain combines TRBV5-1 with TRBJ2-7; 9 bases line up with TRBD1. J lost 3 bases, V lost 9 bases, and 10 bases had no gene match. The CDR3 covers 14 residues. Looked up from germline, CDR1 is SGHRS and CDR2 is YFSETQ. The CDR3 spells CATKTGTGLYEQYF. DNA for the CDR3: TGCGCCACCAAGACGGGGACAGGGCTCTACGAGCAGTACTTC.

The CDR3 spells CASSDVGTSGAETQYF. Here the CDR3 DNA reads TGCGCCAGCAGTGACGTTGGGACTAGCGGGGCGGAGACCCAGTACTTC. J is TRBJ2-5 and V is TRBV10-2; 13 bases fit TRBD2. This CDR3 has 16 residues. CDR1 is WSHSY and CDR2 is SAAADI in the germline V gene. The junction had 6 bases not matched to a gene; V was cut back by 3 bases and J by 5 bases.

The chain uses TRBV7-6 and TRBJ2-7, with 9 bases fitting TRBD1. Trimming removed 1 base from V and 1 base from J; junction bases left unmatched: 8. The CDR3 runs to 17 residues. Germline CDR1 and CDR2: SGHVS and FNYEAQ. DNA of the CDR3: TGTGCCAGCAGCTTAGTTACCCGGACAGGGGTGTCCTACGAGCAGTACTTC. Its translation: CASSLVTRTGVSYEQYF.